This entry lists 32 T cell receptor beta chains sequenced from one sample in a study of regulatory T cells in long-lasting Graves disease. Arm-PCR with iRepertoire HTBI primers amplified the CDR3 regions for these TCR beta libraries. Each CDR3 protein is one row after TCRdb ran MiXCR on the multiplex PCR reads. The sample records hundreds of thousands of distinct CDR3 sequences, 16% being singletons. Stated time point: newly diagnosed GD, antithyroid drugs for less than 3 months. PBMC RNA was the source of the TCR library. The data also belong to a second study, concerning T cells in Graves' hyperthyroidism and ophthalmopathy.

The specimen comprised peripheral blood mononuclear cells (PBMCs), sampled at new diagnosis, from a patient treated with antithyroid drugs. The receptor set was obtained from a man aged 40-49 years with Graves disease.

V and J are TRBV7-9 and TRBJ2-3, with a weak D call TRBD2 (7 bases). Germline lookup yields CDR1 SEHNR and CDR2 FQNEAQ (reference sequence). The CDR3 contains 15 residues. Between the trimmed V and J ends, which lost 5 bases and 1 base, there was a span of 13 bases. The CDR3 DNA follows: TGTGCCAGCAGCGGGGGGGGGGCTCGCACAGATACGCAGTATTTT. Its translation is CASSGGGARTDTQYF.

This clonotype was counted a single time. This CDR3 is CSARDWSEQYF. Written as DNA, the CDR3 is TGCAGTGCTAGAGATTGGAGCGAGCAGTACTTC. The chain recombines TRBV20-1 with TRBJ2-7; no clear D gene. The CDR3 consists of 11 residues. The germline CDR1 and CDR2 sequences are DFQATT and SNEGSKA (reference sequence). V was pared by 0 bases and J by 6 bases, with 6 bases between.

CDR3 nucleotides: TGTGCCAGCAGGGGCCCGGGACAGGGGGTAGGACCGTACTTC. Translated, it gives CASRGPGQGVGPYF. V usage is TRBV11-2 and J usage is TRBJ2-7; 11 nucleotides line up with TRBD1. Germline V gene lookup returns CDR1 SGHAT and CDR2 FQNNGV. CDR3 length: 14 amino acids. J was trimmed by 12 bases and V by 6 bases; bases with no gene match: 13.

V is TRBV24-1 and J is TRBJ2-1, with 8 bases that match TRBD1. The CDR3 is 14 amino acids. Per germline, CDR1 KGHDR and CDR2 SFDVKD. Trimming cost V 4 bases and J 5 bases; bases outside gene matches: 3. The CDR3 region is CATSDRGRDNEQFF. In nucleotides, the CDR3 is TGTGCCACCAGTGACAGGGGGCGCGACAATGAGCAGTTCTTC.

This clonotype turned up a few times. V gene TRBV5-5 combines with J gene TRBJ2-5, with 7 bases matching TRBD2. Germline CDR1 SGHKS, CDR2 YYEKEE (reference sequence). There are 16 residues in the CDR3. Trimming took 0 bases from V and 5 from J; bases not matched to a gene: 10. Here the CDR3 reads CASSLAPAEGGETQYF. The CDR3 DNA reads TGTGCCAGCAGCTTGGCCCCGGCAGAGGGAGGGGAGACCCAGTACTTC.

The sample holds many counts of this clonotype. The genes are TRBV20-1 and TRBJ1-4, with D maybe TRBD1 (6 bases). Trimming took off 0 bases at V and 3 bases at J, with 14 bases between the two ends. The germline V gene encodes CDR1 DFQATT and CDR2 SNEGSKA (reference sequence). The CDR3 extends over 16 amino acids. The CDR3 region has the DNA TGCAGTGCTAGAGACTTAAACAGGGCGTCTAATGAAAAACTGTTTTTT. It encodes CSARDLNRASNEKLFF.

The V and J genes are TRBV19 and TRBJ2-7, with D unclear. From germline, CDR1 is LNHDA and CDR2 SQIVND (reference sequence). This CDR3 is 13 amino acids long. Trimming took off 5 bases at V and 3 bases at J, with 11 bases between the two ends. As DNA, the CDR3 is TGTGCCAGTAGTGCCAGGCGTTTCTACGAGCAGTACTTC. Translating gives CASSARRFYEQYF. Drawing the rest from reference TRBV19 and TRBJ2-7, the complete variable domain is DGGITQSPKYLFRKEGQNVTLSCEQNLNHDAMYWYRQDPGQGLRLIYYSQIVNDFQKGDIAEGYSVSREKKESFPLTVTSAQKNPTAFYLCASSARRFYEQYFGPGTRLTVT.

This clonotype was counted many times. V gene TRBV11-2 combines with J gene TRBJ2-5; no clear D gene. The V and J ends lost 0 bases and 0 bases respectively, with 5 bases between them. The V gene's germline CDR1 is SGHAT and CDR2 FQNNGV. The CDR3 totals 14 residues. CDR3 sequence reads: CASSLDLYQETQYF. Written as DNA, the CDR3 is TGTGCCAGCAGCTTAGATCTTTACCAAGAGACCCAGTACTTC.

This clonotype was counted only a few times. V and J are TRBV29-1 and TRBJ2-5; no definite D call. The CDR3 extends over 15 amino acids. Per the germline V gene, CDR1 is SQVTM and CDR2 is ANQGSEA. The V gene lost 2 bases and the J gene lost 2 bases, with 15 bases spanning the gap. CDR3 nucleotide sequence: TGCAGCGTTGAATCCCTGGCCCGAATACAAGAGACCCAGTACTTC. It encodes CSVESLARIQETQYF.

Many counts were recorded for this clonotype. This chain uses TRBV12-3 or TRBV12-4 with TRBJ1-1; D gene unclear. The V gene lost 4 bases and the J gene lost 1 base, with 10 bases spanning the gap. This CDR3 region has 14 residues. Written as DNA, the CDR3 is TGTGCCAGCAGTTCAATAAGGCCGAACACTGAAGCTTTCTTT. Translated, it gives CASSSIRPNTEAFF.

This clonotype was detected a few times. The chain joins TRBV9 to TRBJ2-3, with TRBD1 as a possible D gene (6 bases). CDR3 size: 13 residues. Trimming pared 2 bases from V and 4 bases from J, leaving 8 bases between. Per germline, CDR1 SGDLS and CDR2 YYNGEE. The CDR3 nucleotides are TGTGCCAGCAGCGTTACAGGGTCAGATACGCAGTATTTT. It yields the protein CASSVTGSDTQYF.

This clonotype showed up many times. The gene calls are TRBV4-2 and TRBJ2-1, with TRBD1 matching over 7 bases. The CDR3 loop spans 15 amino acids. Germline values: CDR1 LGHNA, CDR2 YNFKEQ. The V segment lost 4 bases and the J segment 1 base; nucleotides outside the gene matches: 4. As DNA, the CDR3 is TGTGCCAGCAGCCCCGGGGACAGTTCCTACAATGAGCAGTTCTTC. Translating it yields CASSPGDSSYNEQFF.

This clonotype showed up just once. This may be a read error, as it is one base from a much larger clone. This chain joins TRBV7-2 and TRBJ2-1; TRBD2 agrees at 8 bases. CDR1 SGHTA and CDR2 FQGNSA come from the germline V gene. CDR3 length: 16 amino acids. In DNA, the CDR3 is TGTGCCAGCAGCTTAGCTAGCGGGGCAAACTACAGTGAGCAGTTCTTC. The encoded protein is CASSLASGANYSEQFF.

This clonotype was counted many times. The chain combines TRBV27 with TRBJ2-2; D is undetermined. The V end was cut by 4 bases, the J end by 6 bases, with 6 bases between. Looked up from germline, CDR1 is MNHEY and CDR2 is SMNVEV (reference sequence). CDR3 length equals 12 residues. CDR3 sequence (DNA): TGTGCCAGCAGTTACGCCTCCGGGGAGCTGTTTTTT. Translating it yields CASSYASGELFF.

This clonotype was counted ten times or more. The chain recombines TRBV3-1 with TRBJ2-1, with D perhaps TRBD1 or TRBD2 (5 bases each). The CDR3 totals 16 residues. Per germline, CDR1 LGHDT and CDR2 YNNKEL (reference sequence). With 1 base removed from V and 9 bases from J, the gap between germline ends came to 19 bases. The CDR3 spells CASSQGRDPFFIEQFF. CDR3 bases: TGTGCCAGCAGCCAAGGTCGGGACCCTTTTTTTATTGAGCAGTTCTTC.

The table lists this clonotype with many counts. The CDR3 reads CSARGGLAGGPDTQYF. CDR3 DNA: TGCAGTGCTAGAGGCGGACTAGCGGGGGGGCCAGATACGCAGTATTTT. The rearrangement joins TRBV20-1 to TRBJ2-3; 15 bases align to TRBD2. V lost 1 base to trimming and J lost 4 bases; unmatched junction nucleotides: 3. This CDR3 contains 16 residues. Germline CDR1 reads DFQATT; CDR2 reads SNEGSKA (reference sequence).

In its sample, this clonotype was seen many times. CDR3 sequence reads: CASSRGQTTTSTDTQYF. CDR3 nucleotide sequence: TGTGCCAGCAGCAGAGGGCAGACCACTACTAGCACAGATACGCAGTATTTT. The chain has TRBV11-2 and TRBJ2-3; D is possibly TRBD2 (5 bases). The germline V gene encodes CDR1 SGHAT and CDR2 FQNNGV. Trimming shortened V by 5 bases and J by 0 bases, and 18 bases separated the two germline ends. The CDR3 is 17 amino acids.

The rearrangement uses TRBV6-1 and TRBJ2-7; 7 bases align to TRBD1. The germline CDR1 and CDR2 sequences are MNHNS and SASEGT. V gave up 8 bases and J gave up 1 base; unmatched junction bases: 5. The CDR3 runs to 13 residues. The CDR3 nucleotides read TGTGCCAGCGCACGGGACAGTTCCTACGAGCAGTACTTC. Its translation: CASARDSSYEQYF.

This clonotype was counted ten times or more. The CDR3 sequence is CASSPPRRRSEQFF. The DNA of the CDR3 is TGTGCCAGCAGCCCCCCTCGGAGACGGAGTGAGCAGTTCTTC. The rearrangement links TRBV7-3 to TRBJ2-1; no clear D. The V and J ends lost 5 bases and 9 bases respectively, with 17 bases between them. This CDR3 has 14 residues. Germline V gives CDR1 SGHTA, CDR2 FQGTGA.

This clonotype was picked up many times. The V call is TRBV4-1, the J call TRBJ2-2, with 8 bases matching TRBD1. V gave up 2 bases and J gave up 5 bases; unmatched junction bases: 4. This CDR3 is 15 amino acids long. Per the germline V gene, CDR1 is MGHRA and CDR2 is YSYEKL. The CDR3 loop reads CASSQRTGQTGELFF. The DNA for the CDR3 is TGCGCCAGCAGCCAAAGGACAGGGCAAACCGGGGAGCTGTTTTTT.

This clonotype was seen repeatedly, ten times or more. The chain carries TRBV20-1 and TRBJ2-3; D unresolved. Looked up from germline, CDR1 is DFQATT and CDR2 is SNEGSKA (reference sequence). The CDR3 covers 14 residues. Trimming cost V 1 base and J 4 bases, with 12 bases left between them. This CDR3 is CSARGTTDSDTQYF. The DNA of the CDR3 is TGCAGTGCTAGAGGGACGACGGATTCAGATACGCAGTATTTT.

This clonotype was observed a single time. This sequence joins TRBV5-4 and TRBJ1-1; 8 bases map to TRBD1. J gave up 4 bases and V 0 bases, and 5 bases lay outside the gene matches. The length of the CDR3 is 15 residues. CDR1 is SGHNT, CDR2 YYREEE, per germline (reference sequence). The CDR3 spells CASSLAWDRFTEAFF. In nucleotides, the CDR3 is TGTGCCAGCAGCTTGGCATGGGACAGGTTCACTGAAGCTTTCTTT.

This clonotype was detected many times. V and J are TRBV24-1 and TRBJ2-4; tentative D call: TRBD2 (6 bases). There are 16 residues in the CDR3. V lost 3 bases, J lost 1 base, and 12 bases lay in between. Per germline, CDR1 KGHDR and CDR2 SFDVKD. The CDR3 nucleotides are TGTGCCACCAGTGATGGGGACGGGACTGCCAAAAACATTCAGTACTTC. It codes for CATSDGDGTAKNIQYF.

This clonotype was recorded many times. CDR3 protein: CASSPVRRGGSYNEQFF. The CDR3 DNA reads TGTGCCAGCAGCCCTGTGAGACGGGGGGGAAGTTACAATGAGCAGTTCTTC. The rearrangement joins TRBV7-9 to TRBJ2-1; 8 bases line up with TRBD2. CDR3 size: 17 residues. The junction had 13 bases not matched to a gene; V was cut back by 5 bases and J by 4 bases. Germline CDR1 SEHNR, CDR2 FQNEAQ (reference sequence).

This clonotype has a count of ten or more. V and J are TRBV28 and TRBJ2-5; D may be TRBD1 or TRBD2 (5 bases each). The germline gives CDR1 MDHEN, CDR2 SYDVKM. This CDR3 has 14 amino acids. Trimming left V 5 bases short and J 7 bases short, with 17 bases between. CDR3 nucleotide sequence: TGTGCCAGCAGTAAGGGACCGGGGACGGGGACCCAGTACTTC. As protein: CASSKGPGTGTQYF.

This clonotype was detected ten times or more. One end of the junction does not line up with germline, which may come from a read error. The rearrangement uses TRBV20-1 and TRBJ2-7; 7 bases line up with TRBD1. The CDR3 is 14 amino acids. CDR1 and CDR2 (germline): DFQATT, SNEGSKA (reference sequence). The CDR3 reads CSVTKGQTPYAQYF. CDR3 in DNA: TGCAGTGTAACCAAGGGACAGACGCCCTACGCGCAGTACTTC.

CDR3 sequence reads: CASSNNRGEQFF. In DNA form, the CDR3 reads TGCGCCAGCAGCAATAACAGGGGTGAGCAGTTCTTC. The V call is TRBV5-1, the J call TRBJ2-1; TRBD1 matches at 7 bases. After removal of 4 bases from V and 9 bases from J, the junction contained 4 bases not matched to a gene. Per germline, CDR1 SGHRS and CDR2 YFSETQ. The CDR3 has 12 residues.

This clonotype has a count of ten or more. The chain links TRBV20-1 to TRBJ2-1, with 12 positions matching TRBD2. This CDR3 is built from 14 residues. Trimming cost V 1 base and J 10 bases; bases outside gene matches: 5. Germline V gene lookup returns CDR1 DFQATT and CDR2 SNEGSKA (reference sequence). The CDR3 coding sequence is TGCAGTGCTAGAGCTGGACTAGCGGGGAACGAGCAGTTCTTC. This translates into CSARAGLAGNEQFF.

There are a few counts of this clonotype. The chain joins TRBV20-1 to TRBJ2-2; D is ambiguous. The V gene's germline CDR1 is DFQATT and CDR2 SNEGSKA (reference sequence). V lost 4 bases and J 0 bases, leaving 6 bases between the germline ends. This CDR3 region has 13 residues. In DNA form, the CDR3 reads TGCAGTGCTACTCCCTCGAACACCGGGGAGCTGTTTTTT. Translation: CSATPSNTGELFF.

This clonotype was counted ten times or more. One end of the junction does not line up with germline, which may come from a read error. The chain uses TRBV5-1 and TRBJ1-1; weak D call: TRBD1 (5 bases). This CDR3 region has 13 residues. Looked up from germline, CDR1 is SGHRS and CDR2 is YFSETQ. CDR3: CASSSQGNTEAFF. For the CDR3, the DNA is TGTGCCAGCAGTTCCCAGGGGAACACTGAAGCTTTCTTT.

This clonotype appeared many times. This chain connects TRBV28 to TRBJ2-1; TRBD1 agrees at 10 bases. V shed 7 bases and J 3 bases; nucleotides not matched to a gene: 9. CDR1 and CDR2 from the germline V gene are MDHEN and SYDVKM. The CDR3 consists of 16 residues. The CDR3 DNA sequence: TGTGCCAGCATCCTTGGACAGGGGGAGTTCTACAATGAGCAGTTCTTC. It encodes CASILGQGEFYNEQFF.

This clonotype was recorded at least ten times. The DNA for the CDR3 is TGTGCTAGTGGTTTGAAACCGGGACGAAGCACAGATACGCAGTATTTT. The encoded protein is CASGLKPGRSTDTQYF. The chain combines TRBV12-5 with TRBJ2-3; perhaps D is TRBD1 or TRBD2 (5 bases each). The CDR3 spans 16 residues. In germline, CDR1 is LGHNT, CDR2 FRNRAP. The V end was cut by 2 bases, the J end by 0 bases, with 12 bases between.